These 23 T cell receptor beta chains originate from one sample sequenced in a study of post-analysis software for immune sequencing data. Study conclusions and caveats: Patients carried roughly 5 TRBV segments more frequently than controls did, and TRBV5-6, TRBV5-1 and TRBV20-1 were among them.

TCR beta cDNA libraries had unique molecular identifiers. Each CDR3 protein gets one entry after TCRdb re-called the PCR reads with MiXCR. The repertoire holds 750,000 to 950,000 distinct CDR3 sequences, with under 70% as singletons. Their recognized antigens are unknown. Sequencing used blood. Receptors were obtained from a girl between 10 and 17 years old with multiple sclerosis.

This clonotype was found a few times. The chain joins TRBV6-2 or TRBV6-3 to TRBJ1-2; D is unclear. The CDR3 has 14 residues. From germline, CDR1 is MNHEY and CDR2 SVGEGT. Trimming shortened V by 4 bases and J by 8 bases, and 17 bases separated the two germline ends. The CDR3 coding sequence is TGTGCCAGCAGTTTCGGACTTTCCATCGGGGGCTACACCTTC. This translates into CASSFGLSIGGYTF.

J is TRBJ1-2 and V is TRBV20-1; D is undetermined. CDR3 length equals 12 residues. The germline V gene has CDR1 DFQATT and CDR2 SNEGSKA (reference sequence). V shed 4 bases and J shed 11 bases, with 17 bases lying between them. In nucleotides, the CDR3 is TGCAGTGCTATTCCCCCCGGGAACCTATACACCTTC. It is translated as CSAIPPGNLYTF.

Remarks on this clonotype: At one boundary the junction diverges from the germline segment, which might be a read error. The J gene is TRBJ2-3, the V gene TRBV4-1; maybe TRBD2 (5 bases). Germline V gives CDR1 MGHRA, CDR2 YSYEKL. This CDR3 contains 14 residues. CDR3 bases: TGCGCCAGCAGCCAAGAAAGGGTCGGGGATACGCTGTATTTT. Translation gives CASSQERVGDTLYF.

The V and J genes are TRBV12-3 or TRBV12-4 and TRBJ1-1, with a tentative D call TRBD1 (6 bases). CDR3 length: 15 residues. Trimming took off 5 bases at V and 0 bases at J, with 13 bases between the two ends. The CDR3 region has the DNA TGTGCCAGCAGTCTCTGGACAGCCATGAACACTGAAGCTTTCTTT. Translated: CASSLWTAMNTEAFF.

The CDR3: CASSWAIEQFF. The CDR3 DNA reads as TGTGCCAGCAGCTGGGCGATTGAGCAGTTCTTC. The chain employs TRBV5-5 and TRBJ2-1; D call uncertain. This CDR3 region has 11 residues. Trimming took 3 bases from V and 9 from J, leaving 7 bases between them. In germline, CDR1 is SGHKS, CDR2 YYEKEE (reference sequence).

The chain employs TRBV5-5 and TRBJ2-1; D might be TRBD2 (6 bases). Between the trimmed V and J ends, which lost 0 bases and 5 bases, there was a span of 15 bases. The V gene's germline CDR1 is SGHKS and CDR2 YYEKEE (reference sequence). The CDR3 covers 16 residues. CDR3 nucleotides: TGTGCCAGCAGCTTGGGGAGGGAATCGTTCGACAATGAGCAGTTCTTC. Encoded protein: CASSLGRESFDNEQFF.

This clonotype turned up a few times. The CDR3 DNA sequence: TGCGCCAGCAGTGAGTGGAGGACAGGGCGATCGCTCACTCATGGCTACACCTTC. Protein product: CASSEWRTGRSLTHGYTF. The gene calls are TRBV10-2 and TRBJ1-2, with TRBD1 matching over 8 bases. The J segment lost 6 bases and the V segment lost 1 base, leaving 16 bases of the junction unmatched. The V gene's germline CDR1 is WSHSY and CDR2 SAAADI. The CDR3 extends over 18 amino acids.

CDR3 nucleotide sequence: TGTGCCAGCAGCCAAAGACAGATCCTGAACACTGAAGCTTTCTTT. Its protein is CASSQRQILNTEAFF. V gene TRBV11-2 combines with J gene TRBJ1-1; perhaps TRBD1 as D (5 bases). Germline CDR1 is SGHAT and CDR2 is FQNNGV. The V end lost 5 bases, the J end lost 0 bases, and 13 bases lay between the germline ends. The CDR3 extends over 15 amino acids.

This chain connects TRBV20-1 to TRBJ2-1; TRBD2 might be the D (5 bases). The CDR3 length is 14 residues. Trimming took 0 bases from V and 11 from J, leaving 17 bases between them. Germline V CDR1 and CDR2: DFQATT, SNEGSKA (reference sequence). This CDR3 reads CSARDAKGLPKQFF. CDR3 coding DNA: TGCAGTGCTAGAGATGCCAAAGGACTCCCCAAGCAGTTCTTC.

The CDR3 sequence is CSARDSGKGADTQYF. The CDR3 nucleotides read TGCAGTGCTAGGGATAGCGGGAAGGGTGCAGATACGCAGTATTTT. This sequence joins TRBV20-1 and TRBJ2-3; TRBD2 aligns across 8 bases. The CDR3 totals 15 residues. Losses at the gene ends were 3 bases for V and 4 bases for J; bases not matched to a gene: 9. Germline CDR1 DFQATT, CDR2 SNEGSKA (reference sequence).

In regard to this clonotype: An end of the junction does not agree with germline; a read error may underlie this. This CDR3 reads CASSFTGVSTDAQYF. DNA of the CDR3: TGTGCCAGCAGTTTTACAGGGGTGAGCACAGATGCGCAGTATTTT. The chain uses TRBV12-3 or TRBV12-4 and TRBJ2-3, with 7 bases matching TRBD1. The CDR3 runs 15 residues.

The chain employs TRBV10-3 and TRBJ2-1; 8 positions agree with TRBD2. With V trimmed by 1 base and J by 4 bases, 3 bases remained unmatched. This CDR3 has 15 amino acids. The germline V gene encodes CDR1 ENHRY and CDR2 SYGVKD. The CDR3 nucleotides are TGTGCCATCAGTGAGTTTAGCGGGACTTACAATGAGCAGTTCTTC. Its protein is CAISEFSGTYNEQFF.

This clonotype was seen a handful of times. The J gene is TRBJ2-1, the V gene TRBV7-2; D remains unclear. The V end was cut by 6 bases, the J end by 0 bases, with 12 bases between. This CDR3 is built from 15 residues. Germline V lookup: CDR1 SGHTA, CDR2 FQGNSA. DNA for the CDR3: TGTGCCAGCAGTCCCCTCACCGGCTCCTACAATGAGCAGTTCTTC. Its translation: CASSPLTGSYNEQFF.

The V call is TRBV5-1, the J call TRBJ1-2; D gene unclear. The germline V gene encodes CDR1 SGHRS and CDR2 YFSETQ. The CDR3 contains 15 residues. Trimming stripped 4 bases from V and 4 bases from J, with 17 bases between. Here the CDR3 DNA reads TGCGCCAGCAGCCCGCCGGGTGGAGGGTCCTATGGCTACACCTTC. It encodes CASSPPGGGSYGYTF.

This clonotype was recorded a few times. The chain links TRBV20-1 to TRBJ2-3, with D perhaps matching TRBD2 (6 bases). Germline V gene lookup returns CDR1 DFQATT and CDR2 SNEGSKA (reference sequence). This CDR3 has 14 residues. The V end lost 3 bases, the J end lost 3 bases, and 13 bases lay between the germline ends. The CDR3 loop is CSASGGDATDTQYF. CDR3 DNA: TGCAGTGCTAGTGGAGGGGACGCTACAGATACGCAGTATTTT.

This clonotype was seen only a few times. The DNA of the CDR3 is TGTGCCATCCGAAGGACTAGCGGATTCTCCTACGAGCAGTACTTC. This gives the protein CAIRRTSGFSYEQYF. The rearrangement joins TRBV10-3 to TRBJ2-7, with 10 positions matching TRBD2. V shed 8 bases, J shed 0 bases, and the junction held 7 bases outside the gene matches. Germline CDR1 ENHRY, CDR2 SYGVKD. CDR3 length: 15 residues.

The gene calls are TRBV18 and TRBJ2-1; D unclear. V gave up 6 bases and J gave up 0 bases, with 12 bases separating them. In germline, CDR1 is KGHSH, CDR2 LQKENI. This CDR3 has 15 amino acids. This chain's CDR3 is CASSFGQSSYNEQFF. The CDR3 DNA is TGTGCCAGCTCTTTTGGGCAGAGCTCCTACAATGAGCAGTTCTTC.

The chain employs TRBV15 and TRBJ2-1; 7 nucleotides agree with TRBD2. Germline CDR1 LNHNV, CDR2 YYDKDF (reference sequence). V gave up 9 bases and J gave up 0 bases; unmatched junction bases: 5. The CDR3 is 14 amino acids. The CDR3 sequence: CATEGGSSYNEQFF. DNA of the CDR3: TGTGCCACTGAGGGCGGGAGCTCCTACAATGAGCAGTTCTTC.

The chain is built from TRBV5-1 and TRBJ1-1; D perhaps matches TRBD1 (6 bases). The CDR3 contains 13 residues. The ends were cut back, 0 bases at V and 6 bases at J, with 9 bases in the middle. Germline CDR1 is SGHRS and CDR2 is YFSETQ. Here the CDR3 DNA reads TGCGCCAGCAGCTTGGGGGGGCGGTCTGAAGCTTTCTTT. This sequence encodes CASSLGGRSEAFF. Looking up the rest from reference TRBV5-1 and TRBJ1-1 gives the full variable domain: KAGVTQTPRYLIKTRGQQVTLSCSPISGHRSVSWYQQTPGQGLQFLFEYFSETQRNKGNFPGRFSGRQFSNSRSEMNVSTLELGDSALYLCASSLGGRSEAFFGQGTRLTVV.

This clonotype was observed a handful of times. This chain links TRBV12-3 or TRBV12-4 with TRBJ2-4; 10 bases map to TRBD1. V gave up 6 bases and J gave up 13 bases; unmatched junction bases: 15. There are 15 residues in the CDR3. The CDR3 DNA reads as TGTGCCAGCAGAACCCAGGGACAGGGGATTTCCGGGCAGTACTTC. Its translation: CASRTQGQGISGQYF.

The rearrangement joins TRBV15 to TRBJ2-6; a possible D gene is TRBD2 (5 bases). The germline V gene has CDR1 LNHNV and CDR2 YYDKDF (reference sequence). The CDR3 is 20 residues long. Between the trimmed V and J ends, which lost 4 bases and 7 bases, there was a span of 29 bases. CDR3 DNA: TGTGCCACCAGCAACCGGGGTCAGCAGACGATTGACGGGCCTGCCAACGTCCTGACTTTC. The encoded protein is CATSNRGQQTIDGPANVLTF.

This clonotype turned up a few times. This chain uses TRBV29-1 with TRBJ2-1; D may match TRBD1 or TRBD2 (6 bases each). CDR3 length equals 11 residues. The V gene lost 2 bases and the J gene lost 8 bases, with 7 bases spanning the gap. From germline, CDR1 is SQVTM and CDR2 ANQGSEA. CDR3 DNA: TGCAGCGTTGAACGGGGGCATGAGCAGTTCTTC. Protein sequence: CSVERGHEQFF.

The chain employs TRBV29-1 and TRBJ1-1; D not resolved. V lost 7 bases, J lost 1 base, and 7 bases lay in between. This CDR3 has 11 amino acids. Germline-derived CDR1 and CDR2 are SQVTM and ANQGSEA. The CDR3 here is CSALKNTEAFF. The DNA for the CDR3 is TGCAGCGCCCTAAAGAACACTGAAGCTTTCTTT.